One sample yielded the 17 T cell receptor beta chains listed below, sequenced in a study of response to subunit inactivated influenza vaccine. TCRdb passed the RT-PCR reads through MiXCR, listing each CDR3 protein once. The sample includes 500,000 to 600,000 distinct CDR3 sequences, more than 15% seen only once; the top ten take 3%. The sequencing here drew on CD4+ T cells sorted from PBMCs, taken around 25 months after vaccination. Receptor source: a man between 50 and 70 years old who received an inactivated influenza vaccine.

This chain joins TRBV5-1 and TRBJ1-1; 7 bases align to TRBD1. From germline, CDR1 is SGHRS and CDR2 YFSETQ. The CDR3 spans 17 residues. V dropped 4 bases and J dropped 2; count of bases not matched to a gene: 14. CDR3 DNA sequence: TGCGCCAGCAGCCAAACAACAGGGGCTCTATTAAACACTGAAGCTTTCTTT. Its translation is CASSQTTGALLNTEAFF.

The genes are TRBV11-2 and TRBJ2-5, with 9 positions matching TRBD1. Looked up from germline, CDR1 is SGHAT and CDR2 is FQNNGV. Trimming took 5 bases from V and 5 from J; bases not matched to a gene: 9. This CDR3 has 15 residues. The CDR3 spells CASSLNRGLMETQYF. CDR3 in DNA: TGTGCCAGCAGCCTCAACAGGGGGCTAATGGAGACCCAGTACTTC. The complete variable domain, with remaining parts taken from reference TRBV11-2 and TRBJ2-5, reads EAGVAQSPRYKIIEKRQSVAFWCNPISGHATLYWYQQILGQGPKLLIQFQNNGVVDDSQLPKDRFSAERLKGVDSTLKIQPAKLEDSAVYLCASSLNRGLMETQYFGPGTRLLVL.

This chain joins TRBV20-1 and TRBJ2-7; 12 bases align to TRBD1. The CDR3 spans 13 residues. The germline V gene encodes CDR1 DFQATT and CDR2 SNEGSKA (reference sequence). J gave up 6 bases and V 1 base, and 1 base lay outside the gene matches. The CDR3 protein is CSARGDRGREQYF. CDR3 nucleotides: TGCAGTGCTAGAGGGGACAGGGGGCGCGAGCAGTACTTC.

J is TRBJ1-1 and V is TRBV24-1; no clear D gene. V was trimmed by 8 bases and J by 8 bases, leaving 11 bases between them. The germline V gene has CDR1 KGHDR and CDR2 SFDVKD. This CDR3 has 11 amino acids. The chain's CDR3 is CATMRGWEAFF. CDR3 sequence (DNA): TGTGCCACCATGCGGGGTTGGGAAGCTTTCTTT.

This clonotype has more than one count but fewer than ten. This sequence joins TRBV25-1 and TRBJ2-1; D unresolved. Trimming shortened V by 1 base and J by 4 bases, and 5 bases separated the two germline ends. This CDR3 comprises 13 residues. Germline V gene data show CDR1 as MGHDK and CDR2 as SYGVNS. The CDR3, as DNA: TGTGCCAGCAGTGAATGGGGATACAATGAGCAGTTCTTC. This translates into CASSEWGYNEQFF.

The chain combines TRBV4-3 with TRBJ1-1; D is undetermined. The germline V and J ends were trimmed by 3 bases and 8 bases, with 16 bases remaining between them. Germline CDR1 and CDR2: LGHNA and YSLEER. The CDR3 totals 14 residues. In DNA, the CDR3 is TGCGCCAGCAGCCAGGTGGACGGCCGAGCGGAAGCTTTCTTT. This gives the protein CASSQVDGRAEAFF.

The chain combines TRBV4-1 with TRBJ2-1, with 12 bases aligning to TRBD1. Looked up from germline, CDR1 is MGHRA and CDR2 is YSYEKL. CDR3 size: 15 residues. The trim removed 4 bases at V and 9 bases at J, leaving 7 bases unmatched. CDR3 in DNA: TGCGCCAGCAGCCGTACGGGACAGGGGGCAAGTGAGCAGTTCTTC. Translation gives CASSRTGQGASEQFF.

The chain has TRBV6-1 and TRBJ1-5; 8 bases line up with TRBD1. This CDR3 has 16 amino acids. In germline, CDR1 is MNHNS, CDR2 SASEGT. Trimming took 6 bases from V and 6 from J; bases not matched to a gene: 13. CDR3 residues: CASRNWHRGSVQPQHF. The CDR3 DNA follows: TGTGCCAGCAGAAACTGGCACAGGGGGAGTGTTCAGCCCCAGCATTTT.

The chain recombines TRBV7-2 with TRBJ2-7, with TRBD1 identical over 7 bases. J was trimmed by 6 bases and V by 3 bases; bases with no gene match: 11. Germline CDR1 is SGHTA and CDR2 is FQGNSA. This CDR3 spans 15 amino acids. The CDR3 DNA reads TGTGCCAGCAGCTTGAGGACAGGCGCGTACGTCGAGCAGTACTTC. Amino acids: CASSLRTGAYVEQYF. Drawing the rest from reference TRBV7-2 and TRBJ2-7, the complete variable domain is GAGVSQSPSNKVTEKGKDVELRCDPISGHTALYWYRQSLGQGLEFLIYFQGNSAPDKSGLPSDRFSAERTGGSVSTLTIQRTQQEDSAVYLCASSLRTGAYVEQYFGPGTRLTVT.

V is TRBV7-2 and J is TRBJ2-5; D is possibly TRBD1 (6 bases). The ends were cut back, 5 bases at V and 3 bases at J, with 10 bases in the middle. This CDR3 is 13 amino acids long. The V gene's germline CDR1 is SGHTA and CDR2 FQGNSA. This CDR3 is CASSPRDKETQYF. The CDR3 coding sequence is TGTGCCAGCAGCCCCCGGGACAAAGAGACCCAGTACTTC. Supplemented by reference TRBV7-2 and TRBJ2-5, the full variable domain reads GAGVSQSPSNKVTEKGKDVELRCDPISGHTALYWYRQSLGQGLEFLIYFQGNSAPDKSGLPSDRFSAERTGGSVSTLTIQRTQQEDSAVYLCASSPRDKETQYFGPGTRLLVL.

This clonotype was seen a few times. In DNA, the CDR3 is TGCGCCAGCAGTGAGCTGTCTAGCACAGATACGCAGTATTTT. Protein sequence: CASSELSSTDTQYF. The chain is built from TRBV10-1 and TRBJ2-3; the D is unclear. Trimming took off 2 bases at V and 0 bases at J, with 6 bases between the two ends. This CDR3 region has 14 residues. Germline CDR1 WNHNN, CDR2 SYGVQD (reference sequence).

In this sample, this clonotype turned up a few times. The CDR3 nucleotides read TGCGCCAGCAGCCCTCCCGACACAATGAACACTGAAGCTTTCTTT. It translates to CASSPPDTMNTEAFF. The V call is TRBV5-1, the J call TRBJ1-1; no definite D call. The V and J ends lost 4 bases and 0 bases respectively, with 13 bases between them. CDR1 is SGHRS and CDR2 is YFSETQ in the germline V gene. The CDR3 spans 15 residues.

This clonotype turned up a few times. CDR3 residues: CASSPSTGGLETQYF. In DNA, the CDR3 is TGTGCCAGCAGTCCAAGCACAGGGGGCCTTGAGACCCAGTACTTC. This chain connects TRBV28 to TRBJ2-5; 9 positions match TRBD1. Unmatched junction bases numbered 9, after V lost 5 bases and J lost 5 bases. CDR1 is MDHEN and CDR2 is SYDVKM in the germline V gene. The CDR3 has 15 residues. The full variable domain, rest sourced from reference TRBV28 and TRBJ2-5, is DVKVTQSSRYLVKRTGEKVFLECVQDMDHENMFWYRQDPGLGLRLIYFSYDVKMKEKGDIPEGYSVSREKKERFSLILESASTNQTSMYLCASSPSTGGLETQYFGPGTRLLVL.

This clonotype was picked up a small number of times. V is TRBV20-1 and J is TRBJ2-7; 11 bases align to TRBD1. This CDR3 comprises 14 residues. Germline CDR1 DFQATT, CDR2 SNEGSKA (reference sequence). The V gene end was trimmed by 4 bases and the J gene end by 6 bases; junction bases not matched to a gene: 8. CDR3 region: CSATYRDRGGEQYF. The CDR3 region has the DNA TGCAGTGCTACCTACCGGGACAGGGGGGGCGAGCAGTACTTC.

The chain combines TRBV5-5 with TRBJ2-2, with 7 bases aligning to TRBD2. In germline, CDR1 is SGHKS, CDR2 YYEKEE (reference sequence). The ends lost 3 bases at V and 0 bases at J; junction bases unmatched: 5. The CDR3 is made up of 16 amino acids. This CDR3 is CASSWTRLTNTGELFF. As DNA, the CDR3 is TGTGCCAGCAGCTGGACTAGACTCACGAACACCGGGGAGCTGTTTTTT.

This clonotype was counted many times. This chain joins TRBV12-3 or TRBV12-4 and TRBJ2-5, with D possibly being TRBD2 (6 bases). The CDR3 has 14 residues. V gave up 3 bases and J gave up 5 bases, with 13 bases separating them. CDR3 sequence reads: CASSFRSGGETQYF. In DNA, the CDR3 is TGTGCCAGCAGTTTTAGGAGTGGGGGGGAGACCCAGTACTTC.

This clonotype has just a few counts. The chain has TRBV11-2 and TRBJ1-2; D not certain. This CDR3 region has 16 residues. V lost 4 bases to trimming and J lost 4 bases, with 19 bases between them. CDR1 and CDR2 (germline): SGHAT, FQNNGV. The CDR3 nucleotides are TGTGCCAGCAGCTCCCTTCGGCGCGCGAAGACCTATGGCTACACCTTC. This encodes CASSSLRRAKTYGYTF. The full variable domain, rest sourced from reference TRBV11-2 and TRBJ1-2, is EAGVAQSPRYKIIEKRQSVAFWCNPISGHATLYWYQQILGQGPKLLIQFQNNGVVDDSQLPKDRFSAERLKGVDSTLKIQPAKLEDSAVYLCASSSLRRAKTYGYTFGSGTRLTVV.